These 7 T cell receptor beta chains were sequenced from one sample in a study of blood T cell repertoires in COVID-19. Only in-frame clones appear in the TCRdb table, and some are missing; sequencing was by immunoSEQ multiplex PCR. The data contain around 200,000 clones, 65% to 85% of them singletons. The sequenced sample consisted of PBMCs or T cells enriched from blood (not recorded which). These receptor sequences come from a woman in her 30s who had recovered from COVID-19.

The rearrangement uses TRBV5-1 and TRBJ1-4, with 7 nucleotides matching TRBD1. V dropped 2 bases and J dropped 14; count of bases not matched to a gene: 15. Germline V gives CDR1 SGHRS, CDR2 YFSETQ. The CDR3 is 15 residues long. CDR3 amino acids: CASSFQQGGSVGLFF. The CDR3 DNA reads as TGCGCCAGCAGCTTCCAGCAGGGGGGATCCGTTGGGCTGTTTTTT.

The V call is TRBV7-6, the J call TRBJ1-6; D is perhaps TRBD1 (5 bases). Germline CDR1 reads SGHVS; CDR2 reads FNYEAQ. V lost 2 bases and J lost 7, with 6 bases in between. CDR3 length: 13 amino acids. Written as DNA, the CDR3 is TGTGCCAGCAGCTTAAGGGGAAATTCACCCCTCCACTTT. Protein: CASSLRGNSPLHF.

The gene calls are TRBV7-2 and TRBJ1-1; 8 bases agree with TRBD1. Unmatched junction bases numbered 3, after V lost 2 bases and J lost 1 base. The CDR3 has 15 residues. Germline lookup yields CDR1 SGHTA and CDR2 FQGNSA. The CDR3 DNA reads as TGTGCCAGCAGCTTACTTGGGACAGGGAACACTGAAGCTTTCTTT. Amino acids: CASSLLGTGNTEAFF.

The chain employs TRBV3-1 (or the pseudogene TRBV3-2) and TRBJ1-2; TRBD1 matches 7 bases. From germline, CDR1 is LGHDT and CDR2 YNNKEL (reference sequence). The V segment lost 4 bases and the J segment 7 bases; nucleotides outside the gene matches: 3. The length of the CDR3 is 12 residues. CDR3 sequence reads: CASSPNRGGYTF. The CDR3, as DNA: TGTGCCAGCAGCCCAAACAGGGGTGGCTACACCTTC.

The rearrangement links TRBV27 to TRBJ2-7, with D maybe TRBD2 (6 bases). Germline V lookup: CDR1 MNHEY, CDR2 SMNVEV (reference sequence). Trimming pared 5 bases from V and 1 base from J, leaving 18 bases between. The CDR3 runs 16 residues. The CDR3 nucleotides read TGTGCCAGCAGTACACAACCCGGAGGGCCTTCCTACGAGCAGTACTTC. Protein sequence: CASSTQPGGPSYEQYF.

V and J are TRBV19 and TRBJ2-4; TRBD2 aligns across 10 bases. The CDR3 has 17 residues. The trim removed 3 bases at V and 1 base at J, leaving 6 bases unmatched. The germline gives CDR1 LNHDA, CDR2 SQIVND (reference sequence). The CDR3 reads CASSILAGGRAKNIQYF. The DNA of the CDR3 is TGTGCCAGTAGTATCTTAGCGGGAGGACGGGCCAAAAACATTCAGTACTTC. Drawing the rest from reference TRBV19 and TRBJ2-4, the complete variable domain is DGGITQSPKYLFRKEGQNVTLSCEQNLNHDAMYWYRQDPGQGLRLIYYSQIVNDFQKGDIAEGYSVSREKKESFPLTVTSAQKNPTAFYLCASSILAGGRAKNIQYFGAGTRLSVL.

This sequence joins TRBV27 and TRBJ2-7; TRBD1 agrees at 8 bases. CDR3 size: 14 residues. The J segment lost 2 bases and the V segment lost 4 bases, leaving 4 bases of the junction unmatched. In germline, CDR1 is MNHEY, CDR2 SMNVEV (reference sequence). The DNA for the CDR3 is TGTGCCAGCAGTTCCTGGGACAGGACCTACGAGCAGTACTTC. As protein: CASSSWDRTYEQYF.